Listed here is a single T cell receptor (beta chain). Samples were taken at baseline and on day 1 of cycles 4 and 7. The data were taken from a study of OX40 agonist ivuxolimab in advanced cancers. Looked up from germline, CDR1 is SGHNT and CDR2 is YYREEE (reference sequence). The CDR3 contains 14 residues. V was cut by 0 bases and J by 3 bases, with 9 bases left in between. Repertoires were generated with immunoSEQ multiplex PCR, while TCRdb's copy carries only in-frame clones and drops some. The sample holds roughly 80,000 clones, around 82% seen once. The rearrangement uses TRBV5-4 and TRBJ1-1, with D possibly matching TRBD1 (5 bases). The receptor comes from an adult with an advanced solid tumor such as melanoma, head and neck, liver or kidney cancer. Material: CD4+ or CD8+ T cells sorted from blood, obtained in a trial of the OX40 agonist ivuxolimab. Written as DNA, the CDR3 is TGTGCCAGCAGCTTGGCCGGGGCGTACACTGAAGCTTTCTTT. It codes for CASSLAGAYTEAFF.